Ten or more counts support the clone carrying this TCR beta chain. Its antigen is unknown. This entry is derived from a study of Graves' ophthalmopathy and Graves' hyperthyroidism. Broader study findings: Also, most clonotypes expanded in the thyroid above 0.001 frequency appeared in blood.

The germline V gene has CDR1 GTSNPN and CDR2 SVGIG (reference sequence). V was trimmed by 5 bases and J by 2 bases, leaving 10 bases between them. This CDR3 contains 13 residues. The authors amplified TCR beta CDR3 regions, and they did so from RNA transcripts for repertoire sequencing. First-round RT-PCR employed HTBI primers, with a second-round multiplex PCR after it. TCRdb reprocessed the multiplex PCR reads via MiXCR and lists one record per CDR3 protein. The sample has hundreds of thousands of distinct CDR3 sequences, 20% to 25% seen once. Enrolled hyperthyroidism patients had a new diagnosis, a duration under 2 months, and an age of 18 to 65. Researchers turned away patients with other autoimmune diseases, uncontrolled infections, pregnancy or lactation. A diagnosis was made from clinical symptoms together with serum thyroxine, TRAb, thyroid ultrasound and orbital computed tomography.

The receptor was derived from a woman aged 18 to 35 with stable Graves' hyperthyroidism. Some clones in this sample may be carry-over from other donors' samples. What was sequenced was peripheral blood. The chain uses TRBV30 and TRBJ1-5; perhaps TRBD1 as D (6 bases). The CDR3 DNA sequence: TGTGCCTGGGGAAGACAGGGCAATCAGCCCCAGCATTTT. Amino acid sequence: CAWGRQGNQPQHF.